This T cell receptor beta chain was recorded in a study of cytomegalovirus exposure and HLA in healthy donors. The PCR had 60 Vbeta and 13 Jbeta primers. Only in-frame clones appear in the TCRdb table, and some are missing; sequencing was by immunoSEQ multiplex PCR. The data contain more than 100,000 clones, over 70% of them singletons. Study results and limitations: For TCR beta chains, V- and J-gene trimming was later linked to a missense DCLRE1C variant. The study reported that TCR beta sequences accurately predicted HLA-A and HLA-B alleles in most subjects.

Unmatched junction bases numbered 13, after V lost 5 bases and J lost 5 bases. This CDR3 has 17 residues. CDR1 and CDR2 (germline): MNHEY, SMNVEV (reference sequence). Points on this clone: Its specificity is unknown.

The specimen was PBMCs. This TCR was sampled from a man in his fifties in good health and CMV-seropositive. This chain joins TRBV27 and TRBJ2-1, with 9 bases lining up with TRBD1. Here the CDR3 reads CASSIYTGGNFHNEQFF. DNA for the CDR3: TGTGCCAGCAGTATATACACAGGGGGCAATTTCCACAATGAGCAGTTCTTC.